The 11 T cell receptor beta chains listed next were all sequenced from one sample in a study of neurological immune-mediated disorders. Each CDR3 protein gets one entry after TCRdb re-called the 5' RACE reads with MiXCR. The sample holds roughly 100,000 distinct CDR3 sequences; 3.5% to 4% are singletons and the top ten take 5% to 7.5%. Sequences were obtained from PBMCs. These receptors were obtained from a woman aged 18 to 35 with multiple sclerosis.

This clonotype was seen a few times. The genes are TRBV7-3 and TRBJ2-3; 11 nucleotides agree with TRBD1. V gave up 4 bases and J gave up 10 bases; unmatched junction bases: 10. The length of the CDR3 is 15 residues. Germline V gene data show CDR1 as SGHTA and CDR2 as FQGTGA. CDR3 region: CASSWGTRDRGAQYF. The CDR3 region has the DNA TGTGCCAGCAGCTGGGGGACAAGGGACAGGGGGGCGCAGTATTTT.

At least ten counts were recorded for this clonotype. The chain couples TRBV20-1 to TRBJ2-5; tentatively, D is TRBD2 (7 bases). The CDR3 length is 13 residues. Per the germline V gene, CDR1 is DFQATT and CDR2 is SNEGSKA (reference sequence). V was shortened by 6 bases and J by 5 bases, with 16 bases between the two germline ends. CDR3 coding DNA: TGCAGTGCCCCTCCCGAGGGGGGGGAGACCCAGTACTTC. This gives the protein CSAPPEGGETQYF.

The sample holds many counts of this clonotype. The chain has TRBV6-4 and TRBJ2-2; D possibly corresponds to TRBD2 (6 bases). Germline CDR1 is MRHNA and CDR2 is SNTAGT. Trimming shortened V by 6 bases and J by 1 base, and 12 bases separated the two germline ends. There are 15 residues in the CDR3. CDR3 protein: CASRRDSLNTGELFF. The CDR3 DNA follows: TGTGCCAGCAGGCGGGACTCCCTGAACACCGGGGAGCTGTTTTTT.

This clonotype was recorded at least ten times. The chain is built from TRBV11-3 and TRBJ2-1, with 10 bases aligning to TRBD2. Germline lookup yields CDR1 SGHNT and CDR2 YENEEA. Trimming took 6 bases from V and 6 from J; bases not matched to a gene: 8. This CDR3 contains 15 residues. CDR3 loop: CASSRTSGEPNEQFF. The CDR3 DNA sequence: TGTGCCAGCAGTCGGACTAGCGGTGAGCCCAATGAGCAGTTCTTC.

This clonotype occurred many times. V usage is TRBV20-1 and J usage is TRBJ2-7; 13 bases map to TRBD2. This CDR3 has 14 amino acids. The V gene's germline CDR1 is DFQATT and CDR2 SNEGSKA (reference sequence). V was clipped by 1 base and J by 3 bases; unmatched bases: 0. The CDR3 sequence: CSARGTSGSYEQYF. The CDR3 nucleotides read TGCAGTGCTAGAGGGACTAGCGGGAGCTACGAGCAGTACTTC.

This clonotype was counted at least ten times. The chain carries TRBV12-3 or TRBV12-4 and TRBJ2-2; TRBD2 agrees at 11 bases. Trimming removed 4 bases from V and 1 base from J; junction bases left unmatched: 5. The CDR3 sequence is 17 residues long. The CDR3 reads CASSSLGTSGNTGELFF. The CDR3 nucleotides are TGTGCCAGCAGTTCCTTGGGGACTAGCGGGAACACCGGGGAGCTGTTTTTT.

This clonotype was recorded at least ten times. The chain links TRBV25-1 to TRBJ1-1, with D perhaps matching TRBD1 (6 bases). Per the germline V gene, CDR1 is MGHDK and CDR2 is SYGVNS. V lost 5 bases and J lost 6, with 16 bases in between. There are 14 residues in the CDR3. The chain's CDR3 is CASSRGGRGAEAFF. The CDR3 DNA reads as TGTGCCAGCAGTCGGGGGGGCAGAGGTGCTGAAGCTTTCTTT.

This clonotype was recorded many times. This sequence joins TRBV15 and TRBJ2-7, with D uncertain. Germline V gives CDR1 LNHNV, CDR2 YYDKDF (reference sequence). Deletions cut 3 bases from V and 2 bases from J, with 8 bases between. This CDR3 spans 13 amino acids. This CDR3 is CATSSRPTYEQYF. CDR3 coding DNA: TGTGCCACCAGCAGTAGGCCAACCTACGAGCAGTACTTC. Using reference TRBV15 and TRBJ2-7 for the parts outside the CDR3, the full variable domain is DAMVIQNPRYQVTQFGKPVTLSCSQTLNHNVMYWYQQKSSQAPKLLFHYYDKDFNNEADTPDNFQSRRPNTSFCFLDIRSPGLGDTAMYLCATSSRPTYEQYFGPGTRLTVT.

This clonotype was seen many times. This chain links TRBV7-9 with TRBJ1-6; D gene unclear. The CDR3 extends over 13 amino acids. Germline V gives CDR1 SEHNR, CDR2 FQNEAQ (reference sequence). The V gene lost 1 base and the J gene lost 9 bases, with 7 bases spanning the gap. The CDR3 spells CASSLGFGSPLHF. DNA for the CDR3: TGTGCCAGCAGCTTAGGTTTCGGTTCACCCCTCCACTTT.

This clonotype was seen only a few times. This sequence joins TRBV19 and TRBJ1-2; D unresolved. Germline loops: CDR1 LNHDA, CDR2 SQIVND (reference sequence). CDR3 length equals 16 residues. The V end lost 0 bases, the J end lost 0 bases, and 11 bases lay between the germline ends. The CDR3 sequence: CASSIDFGLANYGYTF. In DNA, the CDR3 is TGTGCCAGTAGTATAGATTTTGGGCTTGCTAACTATGGCTACACCTTC.

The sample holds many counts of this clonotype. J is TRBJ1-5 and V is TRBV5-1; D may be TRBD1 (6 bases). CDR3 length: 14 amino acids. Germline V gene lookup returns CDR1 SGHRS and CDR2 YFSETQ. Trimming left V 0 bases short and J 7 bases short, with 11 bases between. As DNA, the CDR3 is TGCGCCAGCAGCTTGGACAGGGAGGGCCAGCCCCAGCATTTT. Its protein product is CASSLDREGQPQHF. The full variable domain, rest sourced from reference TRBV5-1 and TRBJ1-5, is KAGVTQTPRYLIKTRGQQVTLSCSPISGHRSVSWYQQTPGQGLQFLFEYFSETQRNKGNFPGRFSGRQFSNSRSEMNVSTLELGDSALYLCASSLDREGQPQHFGDGTRLSIL.